This TCR beta chain was sequenced during a study of blood T cells in healthy people across ages. The donors, all healthy, were Caucasians living in Russia, aged roughly 6 to 100. The amount of total RNA extracted per sample was at least 5.5 micrograms. Concerning this clonotype itself: Antigen specificity is unknown.

The CDR3 is 15 residues long. Germline-derived CDR1 and CDR2 are SGHTA and FQGNSA. The ends were cut back, 2 bases at V and 4 bases at J, with 14 bases in the middle. Study-level findings and limits: Older individuals had lower TCR beta diversity per million T cells (the decline was roughly linear).

It was with a sample-barcoded 5' primer and a J-beta primer mix that a second PCR of about 6 to 12 cycles was run. Every individual sample yielded 2.5 million or more paired-end reads (each containing CDR3). TCRdb reprocessed the 5' RACE reads via MiXCR and lists one record per CDR3 protein. This sample has about 970,000 distinct CDR3 sequences; roughly 51% occur once, and the top ten carry about 22%. The rearrangement joins TRBV7-2 to TRBJ2-5; the D call may be TRBD1 or TRBD2 (5 bases each). The sample taken for sequencing was blood. The source is a woman between 55 and 75 years old in good health. CDR3 sequence (DNA): TGTGCCAGCAGCTTAAGGGCCCTTGGGGGAGAGACCCAGTACTTC. It encodes CASSLRALGGETQYF.